The 5 T cell receptor beta chains listed next were all sequenced from one sample in a study of cytomegalovirus exposure and HLA in healthy donors. The PCR ran on 60 Vbeta and 13 Jbeta primers. Clones were sequenced by immunoSEQ multiplex PCR, and TCRdb holds only the in-frame ones, with some missing. Found here are some 97,000 clones, around 74% of them singletons; the top ten hold 12% to 15%. Sample: PBMCs. The receptors originated from a male donor in good health and CMV-seropositive.

The rearrangement links TRBV4-1 to TRBJ1-5, with TRBD1 identical over 12 bases. V shed 0 bases and J 9 bases; nucleotides not matched to a gene: 21. In germline, CDR1 is MGHRA, CDR2 YSYEKL. CDR3 size: 21 residues. The CDR3 region has the DNA TGCGCCAGCAGCCAAGAAATGGGTTGGGGACAGGGGGCGACGAGCCCACGGCCCCAGCATTTT. It encodes CASSQEMGWGQGATSPRPQHF.

The chain combines TRBV11-2 with TRBJ1-4; TRBD1 matches 7 bases. From germline, CDR1 is SGHAT and CDR2 FQNNGV. With 3 bases clipped from V and 5 bases from J, the junction kept 9 bases outside the gene matches. The CDR3 runs to 16 residues. CDR3 bases: TGTGCCAGCAGCTTGGGGGGACAGCCCCTAAATGAAAAACTGTTTTTT. Translating it yields CASSLGGQPLNEKLFF.

The gene calls are TRBV7-2 and TRBJ2-2, with no clear D. Germline CDR1 is SGHTA and CDR2 is FQGNSA. This CDR3 region has 13 residues. Trimming pared 6 bases from V and 5 bases from J, leaving 10 bases between. For the CDR3, the DNA is TGTGCCAGCAGGCCCACGCGGACCGGGGAGCTGTTTTTT. Translated, it gives CASRPTRTGELFF.

The genes are TRBV25-1 and TRBJ2-7, with a possible D match to TRBD1 (6 bases). Germline values: CDR1 MGHDK, CDR2 SYGVNS. The CDR3 extends over 14 amino acids. V was cut by 4 bases and J by 4 bases, with 14 bases left in between. DNA of the CDR3: TGTGCCAGCAGTGGAGCCGGGACAACTTACGAGCAGTACTTC. Its protein product is CASSGAGTTYEQYF.

The J gene is TRBJ1-5, the V gene TRBV28; 8 nucleotides line up with TRBD1. The V gene's germline CDR1 is MDHEN and CDR2 SYDVKM. CDR3 length: 14 residues. V was clipped by 5 bases and J by 7 bases; unmatched bases: 7. In DNA, the CDR3 is TGTGCCAGCAGTGCGCCAGGGGGCTGGCAGCCCCAGCATTTT. The encoded protein is CASSAPGGWQPQHF.